These 29 T cell receptor beta chains came from one sample sequenced in a study of control samples from healthy donors and cancer patients. The assay was immunoSEQ multiplex PCR, and TCRdb's table has in-frame clones only and misses some. Of some 70,000 clones in the sample, approximately 83% were seen once. The sample comprised blood. These receptors were obtained from a man in his sixties in good health.

This chain joins TRBV3-1 (or the pseudogene TRBV3-2) and TRBJ2-2, with D possibly matching TRBD2 (5 bases). This CDR3 spans 17 amino acids. V dropped 0 bases and J dropped 4 bases, with 15 bases sitting between them. The germline V gene has CDR1 LGHDT and CDR2 YNNKEL (reference sequence). The CDR3 nucleotides read TGTGCCAGCAGCCAAGATCCGACTAAGGGTGGCACCGGGGAGCTGTTTTTT. Translation gives CASSQDPTKGGTGELFF.

V is TRBV5-1 and J is TRBJ2-3; D gene uncertain. The CDR3 runs 11 residues. Looked up from germline, CDR1 is SGHRS and CDR2 is YFSETQ. V was pared by 0 bases and J by 5 bases, with 1 base between. The CDR3 sequence is CASSLGDTQYF. The CDR3 DNA sequence: TGCGCCAGCAGCTTGGGAGATACGCAGTATTTT.

The V and J genes are TRBV28 and TRBJ1-5; D gene uncertain. CDR1 is MDHEN, CDR2 SYDVKM, per germline. V was shortened by 3 bases and J by 5 bases, with 11 bases between the two germline ends. The CDR3 has 14 amino acids. The CDR3: CASSLVLRDQPQHF. The CDR3 region has the DNA TGTGCCAGCAGTTTGGTGTTGAGGGATCAGCCCCAGCATTTT.

The chain combines TRBV3-1 (or the pseudogene TRBV3-2) with TRBJ2-1; 10 nucleotides agree with TRBD2. The ends lost 8 bases at V and 6 bases at J; junction bases unmatched: 7. CDR3 size: 14 residues. Germline V lookup: CDR1 LGHDT, CDR2 YNNKEL (reference sequence). Written as DNA, the CDR3 is TGTGCCAGCTCGTGGAGACTAGCGGGCAATGAGCAGTTCTTC. Its translation is CASSWRLAGNEQFF.

V and J are TRBV5-4 and TRBJ2-1; no clear D gene. Germline CDR1 reads SGHNT; CDR2 reads YYREEE (reference sequence). V lost 1 base and J lost 4, with 9 bases in between. There are 14 residues in the CDR3. The CDR3 nucleotides read TGTGCCAGCAGCTTGTCTCCTTCATACAATGAGCAGTTCTTC. It specifies CASSLSPSYNEQFF.

The chain uses TRBV6-5 and TRBJ2-1; 8 nucleotides agree with TRBD2. The CDR3 runs 16 residues. After removal of 0 bases from V and 4 bases from J, the junction contained 5 bases not matched to a gene. Per germline, CDR1 MNHEY and CDR2 SVGAGI. In DNA, the CDR3 is TGTGCCAGCAGTTACTCGGTACTAGCGGTGTACAATGAGCAGTTCTTC. Translated, it gives CASSYSVLAVYNEQFF.

V is TRBV6-1 and J is TRBJ1-5; D possibly corresponds to TRBD1 (6 bases). Germline CDR1 and CDR2: MNHNS and SASEGT. The CDR3 is 15 residues long. The V and J ends lost 3 bases and 7 bases respectively, with 16 bases between them. CDR3 DNA sequence: TGTGCCAGCAGTGAGGGCCACAGGGTACGGCAGCCCCAGCATTTT. This sequence encodes CASSEGHRVRQPQHF.

The chain is built from TRBV11-2 and TRBJ1-1; no clear D. Trimming stripped 1 base from V and 8 bases from J, with 8 bases between. CDR1 and CDR2 from the germline V gene are SGHAT and FQNNGV. The CDR3 has 12 amino acids. The CDR3 loop is CASSLGPREAFF. The DNA for the CDR3 is TGTGCCAGCAGCTTAGGCCCCAGGGAAGCTTTCTTT.

The chain has TRBV19 and TRBJ2-1; TRBD2 matches 12 bases. This CDR3 is 15 amino acids long. The germline V gene encodes CDR1 LNHDA and CDR2 SQIVND (reference sequence). V shed 3 bases, J shed 4 bases, and the junction held 1 base outside the gene matches. CDR3 protein: CASSIGLAGYNEQFF. The DNA of the CDR3 is TGTGCCAGTAGTATCGGACTAGCGGGATACAATGAGCAGTTCTTC.

This chain uses TRBV5-1 with TRBJ2-6; D gene ambiguous. The CDR3 length is 15 residues. Germline-derived CDR1 and CDR2 are SGHRS and YFSETQ. V gave up 0 bases and J gave up 0 bases, with 4 bases separating them. The CDR3, as DNA: TGCGCCAGCAGCTTGGTCGCCTCTGGGGCCAACGTCCTGACTTTC. Protein: CASSLVASGANVLTF.

The rearrangement links TRBV28 to TRBJ2-1; 11 bases fit TRBD1. This CDR3 contains 15 residues. Germline lookup yields CDR1 MDHEN and CDR2 SYDVKM. The V segment lost 5 bases and the J segment 9 bases; nucleotides outside the gene matches: 9. The CDR3, as DNA: TGTGCCAGCAGTCTGGCCCGGGACAGGGGGGTTGAGCAGTTCTTC. Its protein is CASSLARDRGVEQFF.

This clone was observed a few times. Other DNA sequences in this specimen translate into the identical CDR3. The chain carries TRBV6-1 and TRBJ2-6; D uncertain. Germline V gives CDR1 MNHNS, CDR2 SASEGT. This CDR3 spans 14 amino acids. Trimming removed 3 bases at V and 2 bases at J, with 5 bases between. CDR3 protein: CASSEGPGANVLTF. Here the CDR3 DNA reads TGTGCCAGCAGTGAGGGTCCTGGGGCCAACGTCCTGACTTTC.

This chain uses TRBV5-4 with TRBJ2-5, with TRBD2 matching 12 bases. The J segment lost 5 bases and the V segment lost 0 bases, leaving 5 bases of the junction unmatched. This CDR3 has 16 residues. Per the germline V gene, CDR1 is SGHNT and CDR2 is YYREEE (reference sequence). The CDR3 bases are TGTGCCAGCAGCTTGGCTAGCGGGAGGGGAGGGGAGACCCAGTACTTC. It translates to CASSLASGRGGETQYF.

This chain links TRBV4-3 with TRBJ1-2; D ambiguous. The germline V gene has CDR1 LGHNA and CDR2 YSLEER. The V end lost 5 bases, the J end lost 0 bases, and 7 bases lay between the germline ends. The CDR3 is 13 amino acids. The CDR3 nucleotides are TGCGCCAGCAGCAGCGGAGCTAACTATGGCTACACCTTC. Translating gives CASSSGANYGYTF.

V gene TRBV6-5 combines with J gene TRBJ2-3, with TRBD2 matching 10 bases. This CDR3 comprises 15 residues. The V and J ends lost 2 bases and 5 bases, in that order; junction bases with no gene match: 4. Germline V gives CDR1 MNHEY, CDR2 SVGAGI. CDR3 DNA sequence: TGTGCCAGCAGTTACGGCCGGACTAGCGGAGATACGCAGTATTTT. Translation gives CASSYGRTSGDTQYF.

The CDR3 sequence is CASSLGGRGYMSSNQPQHF. The CDR3 DNA reads TGTGCCAGCAGCTTGGGAGGGAGAGGGTATATGTCGAGCAATCAGCCCCAGCATTTT. This chain uses TRBV5-6 with TRBJ1-5; D remains unclear. V lost 0 bases, J lost 1 base, and 20 bases lay in between. This CDR3 comprises 19 residues. CDR1 and CDR2 from the germline V gene are SGHDT and YYEEEE.

V usage is TRBV19 and J usage is TRBJ2-1; 9 bases agree with TRBD2. The CDR3 extends over 14 amino acids. V gave up 5 bases and J gave up 1 base; unmatched junction bases: 0. Germline CDR1 and CDR2: LNHDA and SQIVND (reference sequence). CDR3 sequence reads: CASSLAGSYNEQFF. CDR3 nucleotide sequence: TGTGCCAGTAGTCTAGCGGGGTCCTACAATGAGCAGTTCTTC. Using reference TRBV19 and TRBJ2-1 for the parts outside the CDR3, the full variable domain is DGGITQSPKYLFRKEGQNVTLSCEQNLNHDAMYWYRQDPGQGLRLIYYSQIVNDFQKGDIAEGYSVSREKKESFPLTVTSAQKNPTAFYLCASSLAGSYNEQFFGPGTRLTVL.

This clone has just a few counts. The genes are TRBV7-2 and TRBJ2-1; 9 bases are a match to TRBD2. The CDR3 spans 16 residues. In germline, CDR1 is SGHTA, CDR2 FQGNSA. J was trimmed by 10 bases and V by 1 base; bases with no gene match: 11. In DNA form, the CDR3 reads TGTGCCAGCAGCTTAGATCCAGCGGGAGGAGGGGAGGAGCAGTTCTTC. Its protein product is CASSLDPAGGGEEQFF.

The chain recombines TRBV21-1 with TRBJ2-7; TRBD1, the table's D call, was not compared with the DNA. TRBV21-1 is a recognized pseudogene. The CDR3 totals 16 residues. The CDR3 coding sequence is TGTGCCAGCAGCAAAGGGGGGACAGAGCGCCTGTTCGAGCAGTACTTC. Residues: CASSKGGTERLFEQYF.

This clone has just one count. The chain has TRBV7-2 and TRBJ2-7; 14 bases are a match to TRBD2. The CDR3 loop spans 18 amino acids. CDR1 is SGHTA, CDR2 FQGNSA, per germline. V gave up 5 bases and J gave up 3 bases; unmatched junction bases: 12. CDR3 bases: TGTGCCAGCAGCCTAGGGACTAGCGGGAGAAGGTTGGGCTACGAGCAGTACTTC. It encodes CASSLGTSGRRLGYEQYF.

In its sample, this clone was seen a few times. The gene calls are TRBV23-1 and TRBJ1-5, with TRBD1 as a possible D gene (5 bases). TRBV23-1 has ORF status, its function being uncertain. The CDR3 covers 15 residues. Trimming removed 6 bases from V and 7 bases from J, with 19 bases in between. This chain's CDR3 is CASRVGQENPQPQHF. CDR3 in DNA: TGCGCCAGCAGAGTTGGACAAGAGAACCCCCAGCCCCAGCATTTT.

The chain employs TRBV7-9 and TRBJ2-7, with a weak D call TRBD2 (6 bases). V gave up 3 bases and J gave up 2 bases, with 14 bases separating them. CDR1 and CDR2 (germline): SEHNR, FQNEAQ (reference sequence). The CDR3 has 15 residues. CDR3 amino acids: CASSFSSSVPYEQYF. The CDR3, as DNA: TGTGCCAGCAGCTTCTCGTCTAGCGTACCCTACGAGCAGTACTTC.

V gene TRBV19 combines with J gene TRBJ1-2, with 7 bases identical to TRBD1. This CDR3 has 19 residues. V was pared by 5 bases and J by 6 bases, with 24 bases of the junction left unmatched. CDR1 LNHDA and CDR2 SQIVND come from the germline V gene (reference sequence). The CDR3, as DNA: TGTGCCAGTAGTCTACTGAGAGCCGCTCGACAGGGATCAATCAATGGCTACACCTTC. Protein sequence: CASSLLRAARQGSINGYTF.

V and J are TRBV6-5 and TRBJ1-2, with D tentatively TRBD1 (6 bases). The CDR3 is 12 amino acids. Germline V gene lookup returns CDR1 MNHEY and CDR2 SVGAGI. The germline V and J ends were trimmed by 6 bases and 6 bases, with 11 bases remaining between them. CDR3 sequence reads: CASRQGSHGYTF. CDR3 coding DNA: TGTGCCAGCAGACAGGGTAGCCATGGCTACACCTTC.

The chain employs TRBV7-9 and TRBJ1-5; D might be TRBD1 (5 bases). Germline V lookup: CDR1 SEHNR, CDR2 FQNEAQ (reference sequence). The CDR3 covers 15 residues. The ends were cut back, 2 bases at V and 0 bases at J, with 8 bases in the middle. CDR3 residues: CASSLPGDSNQPQHF. CDR3 nucleotides: TGTGCCAGCAGCTTACCGGGGGATAGCAATCAGCCCCAGCATTTT.

This sequence joins TRBV27 and TRBJ2-2, with D unclear. Trimming cost V 7 bases and J 4 bases, with 19 bases left between them. The CDR3 runs 16 residues. Germline V gives CDR1 MNHEY, CDR2 SMNVEV (reference sequence). The DNA for the CDR3 is TGTGCCAGCAACAAAAGCCCTGCCAGACGCACCGGGGAGCTGTTTTTT. It translates to CASNKSPARRTGELFF.

This chain joins TRBV11-2 and TRBJ1-2; 8 positions match TRBD1. This CDR3 is built from 15 residues. With 5 bases clipped from V and 7 bases from J, the junction kept 12 bases outside the gene matches. Germline lookup yields CDR1 SGHAT and CDR2 FQNNGV. CDR3 amino acids: CASSTGQGLFSGYTF. The CDR3 region has the DNA TGTGCCAGCAGCACCGGACAGGGTTTGTTCTCTGGCTACACCTTC.

The chain has TRBV7-8 and TRBJ1-1; 7 bases align to TRBD1. There are 14 residues in the CDR3. V lost 4 bases and J lost 8; bases outside the gene matches: 10. CDR1 is SGHVS, CDR2 FQNEAQ, per germline. CDR3 nucleotide sequence: TGTGCCAGCAGCTATTCCGGGACAGCGAGAGAAGCTTTCTTT. Its translation is CASSYSGTAREAFF.

This sequence joins TRBV19 and TRBJ2-5; 9 bases fit TRBD1. The germline V gene has CDR1 LNHDA and CDR2 SQIVND (reference sequence). This CDR3 is 15 amino acids long. Germline trimming cut 6 bases from V and 5 bases from J; bases unmatched to any gene: 10. The CDR3 coding sequence is TGTGCCAGTAGGCAAGCGGGACAGGGATACGAGACCCAGTACTTC. This sequence encodes CASRQAGQGYETQYF. The variable domain in full, with the rest retrieved from reference TRBV19 and TRBJ2-5, is DGGITQSPKYLFRKEGQNVTLSCEQNLNHDAMYWYRQDPGQGLRLIYYSQIVNDFQKGDIAEGYSVSREKKESFPLTVTSAQKNPTAFYLCASRQAGQGYETQYFGPGTRLLVL.